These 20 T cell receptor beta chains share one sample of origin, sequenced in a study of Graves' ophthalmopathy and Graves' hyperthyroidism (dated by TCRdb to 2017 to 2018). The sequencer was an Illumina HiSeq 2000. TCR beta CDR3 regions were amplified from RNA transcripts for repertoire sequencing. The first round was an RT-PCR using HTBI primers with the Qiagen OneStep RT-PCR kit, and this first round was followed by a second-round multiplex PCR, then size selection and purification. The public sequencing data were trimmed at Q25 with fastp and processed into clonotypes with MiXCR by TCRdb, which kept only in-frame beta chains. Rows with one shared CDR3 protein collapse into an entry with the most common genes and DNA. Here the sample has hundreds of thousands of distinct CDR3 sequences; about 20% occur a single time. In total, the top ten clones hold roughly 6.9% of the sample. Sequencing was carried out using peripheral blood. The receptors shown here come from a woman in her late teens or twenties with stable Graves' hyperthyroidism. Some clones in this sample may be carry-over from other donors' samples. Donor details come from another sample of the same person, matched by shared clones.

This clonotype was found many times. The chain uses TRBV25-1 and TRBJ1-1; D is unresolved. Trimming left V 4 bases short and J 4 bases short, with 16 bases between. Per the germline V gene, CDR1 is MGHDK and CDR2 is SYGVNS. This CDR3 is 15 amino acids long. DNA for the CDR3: TGTGCCAGCAGTGCCCCCCACGGCAGGACCACTGAAGCTTTCTTT. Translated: CASSAPHGRTTEAFF.

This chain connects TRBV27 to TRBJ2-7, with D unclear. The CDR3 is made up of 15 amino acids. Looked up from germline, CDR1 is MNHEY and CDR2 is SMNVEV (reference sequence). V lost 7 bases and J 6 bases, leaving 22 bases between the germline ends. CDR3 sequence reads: CASKPGPPPPCEQYF. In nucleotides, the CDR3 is TGTGCCAGCAAGCCGGGTCCTCCTCCTCCCTGCGAGCAGTACTTC.

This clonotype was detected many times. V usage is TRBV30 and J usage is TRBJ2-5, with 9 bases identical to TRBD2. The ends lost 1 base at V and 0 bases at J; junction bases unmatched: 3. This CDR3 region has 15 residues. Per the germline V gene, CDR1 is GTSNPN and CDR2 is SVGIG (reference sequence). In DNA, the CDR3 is TGTGCCTGGAGTGGACTAGCGGTGCACCAAGAGACCCAGTACTTC. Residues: CAWSGLAVHQETQYF. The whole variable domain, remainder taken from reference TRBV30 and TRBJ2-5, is SQTIHQWPATLVQPVGSPLSLECTVEGTSNPNLYWYRQAAGRGLQLLFYSVGIGQISSEVPQNLSASRPQDRQFILSSKKLLLSDSGFYLCAWSGLAVHQETQYFGPGTRLLVL.

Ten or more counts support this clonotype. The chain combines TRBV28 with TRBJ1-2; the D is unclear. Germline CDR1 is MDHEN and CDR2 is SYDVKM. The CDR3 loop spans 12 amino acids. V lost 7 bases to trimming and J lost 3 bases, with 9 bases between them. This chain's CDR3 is CASNRRDYGYTF. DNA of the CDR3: TGTGCCAGCAACCGCCGAGACTATGGCTACACCTTC.

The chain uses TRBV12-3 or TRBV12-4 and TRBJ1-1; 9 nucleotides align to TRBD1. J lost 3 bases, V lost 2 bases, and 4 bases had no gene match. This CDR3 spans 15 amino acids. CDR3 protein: CASSLRDREYTEAFF. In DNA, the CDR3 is TGTGCCAGCAGTTTAAGGGACAGGGAGTACACTGAAGCTTTCTTT.

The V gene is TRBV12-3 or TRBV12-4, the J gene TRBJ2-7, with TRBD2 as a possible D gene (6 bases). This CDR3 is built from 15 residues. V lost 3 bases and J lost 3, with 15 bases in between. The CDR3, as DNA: TGTGCCAGCAGTTTGGGGACTTTCCTCAACTACGAGCAGTACTTC. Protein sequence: CASSLGTFLNYEQYF.

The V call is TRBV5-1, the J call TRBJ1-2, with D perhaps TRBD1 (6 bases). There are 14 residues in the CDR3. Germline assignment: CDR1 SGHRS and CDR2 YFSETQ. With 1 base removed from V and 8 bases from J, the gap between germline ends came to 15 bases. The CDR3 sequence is CASSLIIGGRGYTF. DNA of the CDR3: TGCGCCAGCAGCTTGATCATCGGGGGCCGGGGCTACACCTTC.

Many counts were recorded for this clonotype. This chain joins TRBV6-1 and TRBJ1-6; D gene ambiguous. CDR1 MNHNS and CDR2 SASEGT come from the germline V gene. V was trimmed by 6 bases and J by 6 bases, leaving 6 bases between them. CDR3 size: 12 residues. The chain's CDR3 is CASRRSNSPLHF. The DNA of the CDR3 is TGTGCCAGCAGAAGATCTAATTCACCCCTCCACTTT.

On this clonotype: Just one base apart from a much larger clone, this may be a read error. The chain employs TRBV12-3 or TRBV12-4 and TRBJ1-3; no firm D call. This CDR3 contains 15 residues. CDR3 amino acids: CASRAAGFSGNTICF. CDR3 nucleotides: TGTGCCAGCAGAGCCGCGGGGTTCTCTGGAAACACCATATGTTTT.

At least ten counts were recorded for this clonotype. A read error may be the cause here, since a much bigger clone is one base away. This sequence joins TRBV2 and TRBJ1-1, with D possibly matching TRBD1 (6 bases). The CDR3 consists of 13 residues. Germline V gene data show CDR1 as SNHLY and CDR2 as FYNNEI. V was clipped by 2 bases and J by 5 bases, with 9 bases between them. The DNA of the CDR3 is TGTGCCAGCAGTGAATGGGGGACAACTGAAGCTTTCTTT. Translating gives CASSEWGTTEAFF.

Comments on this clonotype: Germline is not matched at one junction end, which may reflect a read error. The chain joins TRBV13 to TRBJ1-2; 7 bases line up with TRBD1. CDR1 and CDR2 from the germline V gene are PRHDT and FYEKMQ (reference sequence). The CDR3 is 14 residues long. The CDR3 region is CASSLGTENYGYTF. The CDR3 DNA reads TGTGCCAGCAGCCTAGGGACAGAGAACTATGGCTACACCTTC. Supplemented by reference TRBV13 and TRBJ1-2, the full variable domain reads AAGVIQSPRHLIKEKRETATLKCYPIPRHDTVYWYQQGPGQDPQFLISFYEKMQSDKGSIPDRFSAQQFSDYHSELNMSSLELGDSALYFCASSLGTENYGYTFGSGTRLTVV.

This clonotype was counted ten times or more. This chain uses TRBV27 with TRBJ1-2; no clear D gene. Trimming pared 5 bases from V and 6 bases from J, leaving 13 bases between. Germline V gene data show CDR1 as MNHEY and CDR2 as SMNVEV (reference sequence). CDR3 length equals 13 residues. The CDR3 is CASSIPGKDGYTF. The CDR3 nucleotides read TGTGCCAGCAGTATCCCCGGGAAGGATGGCTACACCTTC.

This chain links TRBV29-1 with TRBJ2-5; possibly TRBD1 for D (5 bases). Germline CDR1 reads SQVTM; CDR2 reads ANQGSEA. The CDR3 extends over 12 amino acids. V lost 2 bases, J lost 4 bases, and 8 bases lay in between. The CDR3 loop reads CSVERGPETQYF. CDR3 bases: TGCAGCGTTGAAAGGGGTCCAGAGACCCAGTACTTC.

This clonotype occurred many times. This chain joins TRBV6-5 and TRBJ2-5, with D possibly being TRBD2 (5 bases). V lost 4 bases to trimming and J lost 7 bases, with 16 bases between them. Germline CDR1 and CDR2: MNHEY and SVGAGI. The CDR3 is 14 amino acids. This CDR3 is CASSLLHQEGTQYF. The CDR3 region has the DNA TGTGCCAGCAGTTTATTACACCAAGAGGGGACCCAGTACTTC.

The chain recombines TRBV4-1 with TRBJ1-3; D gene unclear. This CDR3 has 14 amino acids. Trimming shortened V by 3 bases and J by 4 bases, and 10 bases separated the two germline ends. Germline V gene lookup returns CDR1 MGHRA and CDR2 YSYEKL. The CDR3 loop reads CASSHGVFGNTIYF. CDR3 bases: TGCGCCAGCAGCCACGGGGTGTTCGGAAACACCATATATTTT.

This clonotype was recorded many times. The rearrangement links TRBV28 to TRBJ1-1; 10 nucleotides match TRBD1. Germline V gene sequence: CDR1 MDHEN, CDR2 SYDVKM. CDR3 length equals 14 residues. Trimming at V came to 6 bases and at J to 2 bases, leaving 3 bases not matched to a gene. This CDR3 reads CASRGTGANTEAFF. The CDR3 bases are TGTGCCAGCAGGGGGACAGGGGCCAACACTGAAGCTTTCTTT.

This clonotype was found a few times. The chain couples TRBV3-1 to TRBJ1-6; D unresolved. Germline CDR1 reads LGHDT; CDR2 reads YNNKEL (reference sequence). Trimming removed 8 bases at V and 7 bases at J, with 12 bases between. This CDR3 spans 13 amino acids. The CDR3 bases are TGTGCCAGCCGACCCGCGGGGAATTCACCCCTCCACTTT. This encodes CASRPAGNSPLHF.

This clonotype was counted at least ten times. This CDR3 reads CASSPSLLNRARDTGELFF. As DNA, the CDR3 is TGTGCCAGCAGCCCAAGTCTCCTCAACAGGGCCAGGGACACCGGGGAGCTGTTTTTT. This rearrangement joins TRBV11-3 to TRBJ2-2; D is possibly TRBD1 (6 bases). Between the trimmed V and J ends, which lost 5 bases and 3 bases, there was a span of 25 bases. Germline V lookup: CDR1 SGHNT, CDR2 YENEEA. The CDR3 totals 19 residues.

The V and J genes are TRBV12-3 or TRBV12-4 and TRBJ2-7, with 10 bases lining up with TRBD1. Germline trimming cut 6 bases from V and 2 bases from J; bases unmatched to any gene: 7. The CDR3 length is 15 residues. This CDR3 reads CASRGGTGVTYEQYF. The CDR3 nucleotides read TGTGCCAGCAGGGGAGGGACAGGGGTTACCTACGAGCAGTACTTC.

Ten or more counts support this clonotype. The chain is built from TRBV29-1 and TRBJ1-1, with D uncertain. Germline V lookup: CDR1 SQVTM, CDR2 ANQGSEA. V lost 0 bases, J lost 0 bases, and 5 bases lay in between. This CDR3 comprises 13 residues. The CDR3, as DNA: TGCAGCGTTGAAGATTCCCTGAACACTGAAGCTTTCTTT. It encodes CSVEDSLNTEAFF.